This T cell receptor beta chain was sequenced in a study of blood T cell repertoires in COVID-19. Study information: The analysed material was cDNA or gDNA that came from T cells, B-cell-depleted T cells, or PBMCs.

Data came from immunoSEQ multiplex PCR; TCRdb stores just in-frame clones and leaves some out. The table lists approximately 310,000 clones, 85% of them singletons. Those who participated ranged in age from roughly 18 to 100 years and resided in roughly 26 US areas. Participant-reported clinical history was the basis for cohort assignment. Germline CDR1 and CDR2: SQVTM and ANQGSEA. V was pared by 0 bases and J by 6 bases, with 1 base of the junction left unmatched. This CDR3 has 12 residues. The sample comprised PBMCs or T cells enriched from blood (not recorded which). This receptor was obtained from a woman in her 30s who had been exposed to COVID-19. This chain connects TRBV29-1 to TRBJ1-2; 7 nucleotides match TRBD1. The CDR3 protein is CSVEDRGDGYTF. The CDR3 coding sequence is TGCAGCGTTGAAGACAGGGGGGATGGCTACACCTTC. Using reference TRBV29-1 and TRBJ1-2 for the parts outside the CDR3, the full variable domain is SAVISQKPSRDICQRGTSLTIQCQVDSQVTMMFWYRQQPGQSLTLIATANQGSEATYESGFVIDKFPISRPNLTFSTLTVSNMSPEDSSIYLCSVEDRGDGYTFGSGTRLTVV.